This TCR beta chain was sequenced for a study of OX40 agonist ivuxolimab in advanced cancers. As for the study in general: The dose-escalation group included hepatocellular carcinoma, melanoma, renal cell carcinoma and head and neck cancer. Participants, approximately 81% male, averaged roughly 59 years of age, ranging from 23 to 79.

This table comes from immunoSEQ multiplex PCR, and its TCRdb copy is limited to in-frame clones, with some not included. Among tens of thousands of clones listed, roughly 80% were seen once. This clone was observed once. Germline-derived CDR1 and CDR2 are SGHDT and YYEEEE. The CDR3 is made up of 16 amino acids. V was clipped by 4 bases and J by 4 bases; unmatched bases: 7. The material was CD4+ or CD8+ T cells sorted from blood, obtained in a trial of the OX40 agonist ivuxolimab. This receptor was identified in an adult with an advanced solid tumor such as melanoma, head and neck, liver or kidney cancer. The gene calls are TRBV5-6 and TRBJ2-5, with TRBD2 identical over 13 bases. The CDR3: CASSPGLAGTRETQYF. For the CDR3, the DNA is TGTGCCAGCAGCCCGGGACTAGCGGGGACGCGAGAGACCCAGTACTTC.